The 10 T cell receptor beta chains below were found in one sample sequenced in a study of blood T cells in healthy people across ages. Primers used in a second PCR of roughly 6 to 12 cycles were a sample-barcoded 5' primer and a J-beta primer mix. MiXCR was run by TCRdb on the 5' RACE reads, yielding one entry per CDR3 protein. Among about 590,000 distinct CDR3 sequences listed, roughly 31% were seen once. The sequencing input was blood. The receptors stem from a woman of 80 years or more in good health.

This clonotype was observed a handful of times. This sequence joins TRBV19 and TRBJ2-1; 13 bases are shared with TRBD2. CDR3 length: 19 residues. The V and J ends lost 5 bases and 4 bases, in that order; junction bases with no gene match: 14. Germline V gene data show CDR1 as LNHDA and CDR2 as SQIVND (reference sequence). The CDR3 reads CASSAGLAGALDDYNEQFF. For the CDR3, the DNA is TGTGCCAGTAGTGCTGGACTAGCGGGGGCCCTAGACGATTACAATGAGCAGTTCTTC.

V usage is TRBV5-5 and J usage is TRBJ1-1, with a weak D call TRBD1 (6 bases). CDR3 length equals 14 residues. The ends were cut back, 7 bases at V and 1 base at J, with 14 bases in the middle. Germline CDR1 reads SGHKS; CDR2 reads YYEKEE (reference sequence). Written as DNA, the CDR3 is TGTGCCAGCCGCTCGGGGGCGAGGAACACTGAAGCTTTCTTT. Translating it yields CASRSGARNTEAFF.

A few counts support this clonotype. This sequence may be a read error, since a much larger clone differs from it by one base. The chain is built from TRBV20-1 and TRBJ2-4; D not certain. The V gene's germline CDR1 is DFQATT and CDR2 SNEGSKA (reference sequence). V was clipped by 5 bases and J by 0 bases, with 17 bases between them. The CDR3 is 16 amino acids. The CDR3 DNA follows: TGCAGTGCTTTTCCCTGGGCCTCAATAGCCAAAAACATTCAGTACTTC. This gives the protein CSAFPWASIAKNIQYF.

As for this clonotype: A much more abundant neighbour one base away suggests this may be a read error. CDR3 loop: CASSLGGDTPGYF. The CDR3 nucleotides read TGTGCCAGCAGCTTAGGAGGGGACACCCCAGGGTACTTC. V gene TRBV7-9 combines with J gene TRBJ2-7; D might be TRBD1 (6 bases). The CDR3 covers 13 residues. V gave up 1 base and J gave up 12 bases, with 16 bases separating them. The germline gives CDR1 SEHNR, CDR2 FQNEAQ (reference sequence).

This clonotype was counted ten times or more. The chain joins TRBV20-1 to TRBJ2-1; 15 bases are a match to TRBD2. Germline V gives CDR1 DFQATT, CDR2 SNEGSKA (reference sequence). V lost 2 bases, J lost 5 bases, and 10 bases stayed unmatched. CDR3 length: 18 residues. The CDR3 reads CSARPGLAGGFYHNEQFF. CDR3 bases: TGCAGTGCTAGACCTGGACTAGCGGGGGGGTTCTACCACAATGAGCAGTTCTTC.

This clonotype was seen at least ten times. Here the CDR3 reads CASRRDRGSYNEQFF. DNA of the CDR3: TGTGCCAGCAGACGGGACAGGGGGTCCTACAATGAGCAGTTCTTC. V and J are TRBV6-1 and TRBJ2-1, with 11 bases aligning to TRBD1. Germline V CDR1 and CDR2: MNHNS, SASEGT. CDR3 length equals 15 residues. Trimming took 6 bases from V and 1 from J; bases not matched to a gene: 2.

This clonotype was seen many times. The J gene is TRBJ2-3, the V gene TRBV12-3 or TRBV12-4; D is unresolved. V dropped 6 bases and J dropped 5 bases, with 9 bases sitting between them. This CDR3 spans 12 amino acids. Here the CDR3 reads CASSPFGDTQYF. Written as DNA, the CDR3 is TGTGCCAGCAGCCCTTTTGGAGATACGCAGTATTTT.

In its sample, this clonotype was seen a few times. With a much larger clone just one base away, this may be a read error. J is TRBJ2-3 and V is TRBV5-1; 7 nucleotides align to TRBD1. The germline V gene encodes CDR1 SGHRS and CDR2 YFSETQ. The CDR3 is 16 residues long. The CDR3 sequence: CTSSRNRGSATDTQYF. The CDR3 DNA follows: TGCACCAGCAGCCGTAACAGGGGAAGCGCCACAGATACGCAGTATTTT.

This rearrangement joins TRBV10-3 to TRBJ2-5, with a tentative D call TRBD1 (6 bases). Germline V gene sequence: CDR1 ENHRY, CDR2 SYGVKD. V was pared by 2 bases and J by 0 bases, with 7 bases between. The length of the CDR3 is 14 residues. CDR3 bases: TGTGCCATCAGTGAGCGGGACAACCAAGAGACCCAGTACTTC. As protein: CAISERDNQETQYF.

With respect to this clonotype: A read error is possible here, since a much larger clone lies one base away. For the CDR3, the DNA is TGTGCCAGCAGCTTAGGTGGCCGGGAGAATGAGCAGTACTTC. Its protein is CASSLGGRENEQYF. The rearrangement joins TRBV7-2 to TRBJ2-5, with D perhaps TRBD2 (6 bases). This CDR3 is 14 amino acids long. V gave up 1 base and J gave up 11 bases, with 17 bases separating them. CDR1 is SGHTA and CDR2 is FQGNSA in the germline V gene.